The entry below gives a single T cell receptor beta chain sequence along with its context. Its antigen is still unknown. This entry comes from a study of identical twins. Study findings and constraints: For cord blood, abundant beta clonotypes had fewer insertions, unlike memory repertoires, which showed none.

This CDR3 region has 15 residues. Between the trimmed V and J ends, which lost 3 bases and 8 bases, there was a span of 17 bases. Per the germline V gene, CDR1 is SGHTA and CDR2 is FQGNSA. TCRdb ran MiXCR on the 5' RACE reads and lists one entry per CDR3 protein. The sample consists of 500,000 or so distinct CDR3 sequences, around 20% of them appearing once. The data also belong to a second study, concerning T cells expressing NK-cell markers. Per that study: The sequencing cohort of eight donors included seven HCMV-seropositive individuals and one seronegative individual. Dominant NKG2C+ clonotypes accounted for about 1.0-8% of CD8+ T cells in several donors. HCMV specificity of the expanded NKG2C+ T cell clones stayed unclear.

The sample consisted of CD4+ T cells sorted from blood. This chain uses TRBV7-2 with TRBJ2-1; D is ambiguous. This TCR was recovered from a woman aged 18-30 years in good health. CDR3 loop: CASSLRFNGVHEQFF. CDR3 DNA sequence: TGTGCCAGCAGCTTGAGGTTTAACGGCGTTCATGAGCAGTTCTTC.